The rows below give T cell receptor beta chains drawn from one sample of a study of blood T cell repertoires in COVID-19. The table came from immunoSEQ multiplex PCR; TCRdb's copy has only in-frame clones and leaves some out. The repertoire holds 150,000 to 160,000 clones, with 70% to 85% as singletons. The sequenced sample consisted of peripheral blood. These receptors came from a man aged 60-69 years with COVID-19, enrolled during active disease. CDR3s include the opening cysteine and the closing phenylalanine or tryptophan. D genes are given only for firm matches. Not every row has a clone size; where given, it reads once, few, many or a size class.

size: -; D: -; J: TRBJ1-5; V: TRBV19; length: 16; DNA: TGTGCCAGTAGTACCCAAGGGGTGGGGAGCAATCAGCCCCAGCATTTT; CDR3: CASSTQGVGSNQPQHF
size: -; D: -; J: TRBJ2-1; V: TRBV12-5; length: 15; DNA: TGTGCTAGTGCCTATCCTGGGGGCCCCTACAATGAGCAGTTCTTC; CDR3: CASAYPGGPYNEQFF
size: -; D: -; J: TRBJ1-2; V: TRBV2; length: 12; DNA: TGTGCCAGCAGTGACAGACTAGATGGCTACACCTTC; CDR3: CASSDRLDGYTF
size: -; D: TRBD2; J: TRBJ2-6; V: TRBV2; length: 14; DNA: TGTGCCGGGAGGACTAGCTCTGGGGCCAACGTCCTGACTTTC; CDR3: CAGRTSSGANVLTF
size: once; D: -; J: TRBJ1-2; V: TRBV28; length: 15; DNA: TGTGCCAGCAGTTTATCAGAGGGAGGCGGCTATGGCTACACCTTC; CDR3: CASSLSEGGGYGYTF
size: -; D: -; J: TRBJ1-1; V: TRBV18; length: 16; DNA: TGTGCCAGCTCACCCCAGGTTTCGGGAATGAACACTGAAGCTTTCTTT; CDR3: CASSPQVSGMNTEAFF
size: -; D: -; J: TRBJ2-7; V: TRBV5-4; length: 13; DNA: TGTGCCGCTGGAGGGGGCTTAACCTACGAGCAGTACTTC; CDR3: CAAGGGLTYEQYF
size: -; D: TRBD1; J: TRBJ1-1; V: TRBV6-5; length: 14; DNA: TGTGCCAGCAGTTCCGACAGGGGGCGTACTGAAGCTTTCTTT; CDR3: CASSSDRGRTEAFF
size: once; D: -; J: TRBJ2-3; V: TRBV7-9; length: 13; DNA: TGTGCCAGCAGCTTAATGCTAACAGATACGCAGTATTTT; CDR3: CASSLMLTDTQYF
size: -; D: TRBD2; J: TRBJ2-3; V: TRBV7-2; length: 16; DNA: TGTGCCAGCAGCTTGAACCGGGGGGGCGGCACAGATACGCAGTATTTT; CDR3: CASSLNRGGGTDTQYF
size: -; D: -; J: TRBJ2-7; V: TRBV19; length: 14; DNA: TGTGCCAGTAGTATAGGTCGGGGCTCCTACGAGCAGTACTTC; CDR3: CASSIGRGSYEQYF
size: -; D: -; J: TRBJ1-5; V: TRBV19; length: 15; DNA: TGTGCCAGTAGTAGCCTGGCAGGCGGGGGACAGCCCCAGCATTTT; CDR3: CASSSLAGGGQPQHF
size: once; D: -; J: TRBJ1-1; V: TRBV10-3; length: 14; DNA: TGTGCCATCAGTGAAGGGGCTCTAATCACTGAAGCTTTCTTT; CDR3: CAISEGALITEAFF
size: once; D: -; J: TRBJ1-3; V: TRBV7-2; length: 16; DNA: TGTGCCAGCAGCCTCCAAGGCCCTGGGCTGGGAAACACCATATATTTT; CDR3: CASSLQGPGLGNTIYF
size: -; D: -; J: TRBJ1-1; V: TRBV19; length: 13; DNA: TGTGCCAGTAGTATGGTAGGGGGCACTGAAGCTTTCTTT; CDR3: CASSMVGGTEAFF
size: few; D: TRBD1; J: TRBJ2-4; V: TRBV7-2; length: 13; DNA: TGTGCCAGCAGCAACAACAGGGGGCGTATTCAGTACTTC; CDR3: CASSNNRGRIQYF
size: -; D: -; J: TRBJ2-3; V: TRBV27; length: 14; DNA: TGTGCCAGCGGACGGAGCGGTAGCACAGATACGCAGTATTTT; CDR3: CASGRSGSTDTQYF
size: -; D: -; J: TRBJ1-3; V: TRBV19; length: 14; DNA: TGTGCCAGTACGGTAGACTCCTCTGGAAACACCATATATTTT; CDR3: CASTVDSSGNTIYF
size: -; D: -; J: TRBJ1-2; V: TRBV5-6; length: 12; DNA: TGTGCCAGCAGCTCGACCCCCGGGGGCTACACCTTC; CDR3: CASSSTPGGYTF
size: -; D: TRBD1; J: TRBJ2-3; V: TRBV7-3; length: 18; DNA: TGTGCCAGCAGCTTATTCGGGACCGCGGCAGGGGGAACAGATACGCAGTATTTT; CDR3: CASSLFGTAAGGTDTQYF
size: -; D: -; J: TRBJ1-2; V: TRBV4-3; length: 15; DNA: TGCGCCAGCAGCCCGACGACAGCAACTAACTATGGCTACACCTTC; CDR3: CASSPTTATNYGYTF
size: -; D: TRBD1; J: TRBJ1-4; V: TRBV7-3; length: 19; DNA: TGTGCCAGCAGCTCCCCCGGGACAGGGGGTTTAGGAGCTAATGAAAAACTGTTTTTT; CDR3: CASSSPGTGGLGANEKLFF
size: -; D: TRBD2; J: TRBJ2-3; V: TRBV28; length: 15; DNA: TGTGCCAGCAGGAGCGGGGGGTCGGGCACAGATACGCAGTATTTT; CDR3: CASRSGGSGTDTQYF
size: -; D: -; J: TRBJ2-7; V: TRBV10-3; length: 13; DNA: TGTGCCATCAGTGATGGCGGGAACTACGAGCAGTACTTC; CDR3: CAISDGGNYEQYF